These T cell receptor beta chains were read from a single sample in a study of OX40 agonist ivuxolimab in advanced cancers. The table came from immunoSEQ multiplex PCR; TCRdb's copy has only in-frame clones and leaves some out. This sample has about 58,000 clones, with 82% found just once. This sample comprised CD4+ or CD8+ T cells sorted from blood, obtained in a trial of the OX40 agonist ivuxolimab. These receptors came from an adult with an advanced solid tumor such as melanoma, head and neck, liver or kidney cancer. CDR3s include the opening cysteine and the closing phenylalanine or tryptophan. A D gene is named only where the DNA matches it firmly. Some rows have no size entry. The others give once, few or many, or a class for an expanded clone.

CASSSLGAGETQYF	TGTGCCAGTAGTTCCCTGGGAGCCGGAGAGACCCAGTACTTC	TRBV19	TRBJ2-5	-	-
CASSPPTGGLRYEQYF	TGTGCCAGCAGTCCGCCGACAGGGGGTTTACGATACGAGCAGTACTTC	TRBV28	TRBJ2-7	-	TRBD1
CASSLGDWEADTQYF	TGTGCCAGCAGCTTGGGGGACTGGGAAGCGGATACGCAGTATTTT	TRBV5-6	TRBJ2-3	-	-
CASSLEMPNTEAFF	TGTGCCAGCAGCTTGGAAATGCCGAACACTGAAGCTTTCTTT	TRBV5-6	TRBJ1-1	-	-
CASRTGVNTEAFF	TGTGCCAGCAGAACAGGGGTTAACACTGAAGCTTTCTTT	TRBV6-6	TRBJ1-1	-	TRBD1
CASSLDISLGELFF	TGTGCCAGCAGCTTAGATATTAGCTTGGGGGAGCTGTTTTTT	TRBV7-2	TRBJ2-2	-	-
CAWSPMDRLYEQYF	TGTGCCTGGAGTCCCATGGACAGGCTATACGAGCAGTACTTC	TRBV30	TRBJ2-7	-	TRBD1
CAIRGLIGSPLHF	TGTGCCATCAGGGGGCTGATAGGATCACCCCTCCACTTT	TRBV10-3	TRBJ1-6	-	-
CASSAGVGSYEQYF	TGTGCCAGCAGTGCAGGGGTCGGGTCCTACGAGCAGTACTTC	TRBV2	TRBJ2-7	-	-
CASEDGLNEKLFF	TGTGCCAGCGAGGACGGACTGAATGAAAAACTGTTTTTT	TRBV19	TRBJ1-4	-	-
CASSEDGSLNEQYF	TGTGCCAGCAGTGAAGACGGGAGTCTCAACGAGCAGTACTTC	TRBV6-5	TRBJ2-7	-	-
CASSYSTAQGNEQFF	TGTGCCAGCAGTTACTCGACGGCCCAGGGCAATGAGCAGTTCTTC	TRBV6-6	TRBJ2-1	-	-
CASSPEGTGVYYGYTF	TGTGCCAGCTCACCCGAAGGGACAGGGGTCTACTATGGCTACACCTTC	TRBV18	TRBJ1-2	-	TRBD1
CASSFGTGGYNTEAFF	TGTGCCAGCAGCTTCGGGACAGGGGGTTATAACACTGAAGCTTTCTTT	TRBV11-3	TRBJ1-1	-	TRBD1
CASSPGFSNYGYTF	TGCGCCAGCAGCCCCGGGTTCTCAAACTATGGCTACACCTTC	TRBV4-1	TRBJ1-2	once	-
CASSPHAGGNGYTF	TGTGCCAGCAGCCCCCACGCGGGGGGGAATGGCTACACCTTC	TRBV7-2	TRBJ1-2	-	-
CAISESGGGEQFF	TGTGCCATCAGTGAGTCCGGGGGAGGTGAGCAGTTCTTC	TRBV10-3	TRBJ2-1	-	-
CASSEKQGIEQYF	TGTGCCAGCAGCGAAAAACAGGGGATAGAGCAGTACTTC	TRBV9	TRBJ2-7	-	TRBD1
CASSLQERAYNEQFF	TGTGCCAGCAGCCTACAGGAGCGGGCTTACAATGAGCAGTTCTTC	TRBV7-8	TRBJ2-1	-	-
CASGLRPRDSYEQYF	TGTGCTAGTGGTTTGAGGCCCCGGGACAGCTACGAGCAGTACTTC	TRBV12-5	TRBJ2-7	-	TRBD1
CASRDRQYTEAFF	TGTGCCAGCAGGGACCGACAGTACACTGAAGCTTTCTTT	TRBV6-5	TRBJ1-1	-	-
CASSRIGQPLGGYTF	TGTGCCAGCAGTCGAATTGGACAGCCTCTTGGAGGCTACACCTTC	TRBV6-5	TRBJ1-2	once	-
CSAPDNEQFF	TGCAGTGCACCGGACAATGAGCAGTTCTTC	TRBV20-1	TRBJ2-1	-	-
CASRGGQGNNEQFF	TGCGCCAGCAGGGGGGGGCAGGGCAACAATGAGCAGTTCTTC	TRBV10-2	TRBJ2-1	-	-
CASRYDNTEAFF	TGTGCCAGCAGATATGATAACACTGAAGCTTTCTTT	TRBV2	TRBJ1-1	-	-
CASSLETSGTDTQYF	TGCGCCAGCAGCTTGGAGACTAGCGGCACAGATACGCAGTATTTT	TRBV5-1	TRBJ2-3	-	TRBD2
CASSPRGVNQPQHF	TGTGCCAGCAGCCCGCGGGGGGTCAATCAGCCCCAGCATTTT	TRBV11-3	TRBJ1-5	-	-
CASMDRGGSYEQYF	TGTGCCAGTATGGACAGGGGTGGCTCCTACGAGCAGTACTTC	TRBV19	TRBJ2-7	-	TRBD1
CASSLGLAGGATQYF	TGTGCCAGCAGCTTAGGACTAGCGGGGGGTGCGACCCAGTACTTC	TRBV11-2	TRBJ2-5	once	TRBD2
CASRIREIRHEQFF	TGTGCCAGCAGGATAAGGGAGATTCGCCATGAGCAGTTCTTC	TRBV27	TRBJ2-1	-	-
CATSREAREFNNEQFF	TGTGCCACCAGCAGAGAGGCGCGGGAGTTCAACAATGAGCAGTTCTTC	TRBV15	TRBJ2-1	-	TRBD2
CASSLSATTESNSPLHF	TGCGCCAGCAGCTTGAGTGCCACAACAGAGAGTAATTCACCCCTCCACTTT	TRBV5-1	TRBJ1-6	-	-
CASSIPRGQHYEAFF	TGTGCCAGTAGTATTCCTAGAGGTCAGCACTATGAAGCTTTCTTT	TRBV19	TRBJ1-1	-	-
CASSQTGVGSPLHF	TGTGCCAGCAGCCAGACAGGGGTGGGTTCACCCCTCCACTTT	TRBV7-2	TRBJ1-6	-	TRBD1
CASSLGPSAHKNIQYF	TGTGCCAGCAGCTTAGGGCCTAGCGCACACAAAAACATTCAGTACTTC	TRBV11-3	TRBJ2-4	-	-
CASSWGPWGTNEKLFF	TGCGCCAGCAGTTGGGGGCCTTGGGGTACTAATGAAAAACTGTTTTTT	TRBV5-1	TRBJ1-4	-	-